The T cell receptor beta chain described here comes from a study of cytomegalovirus exposure and HLA in healthy donors (TCRdb year 2017). Regarding the study in general: In an earlier analysis of roughly 590 of the donors, approximately 300 Gb of sequence data and 100 million or so unique TCR beta sequences from about 179 million T cells were reported. Roughly 300 gigabases of sequencing data and tens of millions of unique TCR sequences were included in an early release covering about 700 HLA-typed donors. Of the roughly 390 genotyped donors, 65% to 90% fell in the genetic ancestry cluster associated with self-reported Caucasian donors. The study aimed to test whether signatures of past pathogen exposure could be identified by cataloging public T cell receptors. The study profiled the T cell repertoires of 500 to 800 subjects by immunosequencing and related them to cytomegalovirus serostatus. In addition to the first cohort of approximately 650 subjects, a separate validation cohort of 120 different subjects was used. The study combined high-throughput TCR immunosequencing, statistical association of individual TCRs with disease status, and machine learning to predict cytomegalovirus infection status. To study patterns of TCR occurrence, a later analysis re-analyzed previously published TCR beta repertoires from more than 550 donors and added high-resolution HLA genotyping. In the later analysis, no new phenotypic data were used to find candidate immune exposures; instead, reliance was placed on TCR beta sequences and their occurrence across donors. To decide whether each TCR beta V gene segment behaved as functional or pseudogenic, an earlier analysis of several hundred of the donors relied on high-throughput TCR beta sequencing. Donor age, sex, ethnicity and CMV serostatus were compiled alongside the repertoire data. In a later genetic analysis, genome-wide SNP genotypes for about three fifths of the 666 donors were used, and that subset was treated as a discovery cohort. Every discovery cohort repertoire had been produced on one sequencing platform. Both class I and class II loci were covered by HLA typing, at four-digit resolution. The number of typed donors differed by locus: roughly 629-640 for A, B, C, DRB1 and DQB1; roughly 510 for DQA1; approximately 610 for DPA1; and some 430 for DPB1. Because of strong linkage in the cohort, five DR-DQ haplotypes were treated as single units for association and clustering. Among around 400 genotyped donors of the cohort, an average of roughly 230,000 unique TCR beta nucleotide sequences was sequenced per donor, of which about 18% were non-productive. General study outcomes and caveats: The classifier was reported to diagnose cytomegalovirus status with high specificity and sensitivity in both the original and validation cohorts. The sequencing pipeline was judged likely to have produced a cluster of highly shared sequence variants as a technical artifact. According to a later analysis, most CMV-associated TCR beta chains appeared to be HLA-restricted, and the HLA associations seemed to be driven largely by CMV exposure. For the cohort, immune exposure information was limited to CMV serostatus. Roughly 15 rarely observed V segments, including chromosome 9 orphons, were excluded from the earlier analysis of about 610 of the donors because counts were too low. Roughly uniform sequencing depth across donors was assumed in presence/absence analyses, although this assumption may not hold. Linkage disequilibrium might explain the correlated functional status among segregating V segments, but an unknown experimental factor could not be excluded. A few of the identified cytomegalovirus-associated TCR beta chains were confirmed in vitro to be specific for cytomegalovirus antigens. According to a later genetic analysis, donors in an Asian-associated ancestry cluster had fewer N-insertions in productive TCRs than the roughly 670-donor mean. Assigning TCR associations to individual alleles was difficult when HLA alleles, especially DR and DQ, strongly co-occurred. The cohort was sequenced for TCR beta chains only, and without alpha or paired-chain data the features that could be detected were limited. According to a later analysis, TCR association rates differed among HLA loci, with DRB1 alleles showing the most associated TCRs and HLA-C alleles showing the fewest. Several of the top co-occurrence clusters appeared to be linked to parvovirus B19, influenza, CMV and Epstein-Barr virus, according to a later analysis. A later analysis associated 15,000 to 20,000 TCR beta sequences with specific HLA alleles at a false discovery rate of 0.05. The 87-base-pair reads could not distinguish some IMGT-functional V segments, including TRBV6-2 and TRBV6-3, so those segments were excluded. The authors suggested that the approach could potentially be extended to other disease states and immunological phenotypes. In the study, roughly 160 TCR beta chains were listed as associated with cytomegalovirus. A further reported finding was that TCR beta sequences accurately predicted the HLA-A and HLA-B alleles for most subjects in the first cohort. Because some donors lacked HLA typing at each locus, the association tests relied only on the typed subset. Across donors, most TCR sequences were observed very rarely, whereas some public TCRs were present in many individuals. In a later genetic analysis, a missense DCLRE1C variant was associated with V-gene and J-gene trimming of TCR beta chains, and the association was replicated in an independent cohort. Broadly in line with IMGT annotations, most TCR beta V segments showed up in productive rearrangements about 90% or about 30% of the time in an earlier analysis of several hundred of the donors. Compared with equally common non-associated chains, HLA-associated TCR beta chains in a later analysis were more clonally expanded and had lower generation probabilities.

The cohort comprised under 700 healthy bone marrow donors. Cohort members were all nominally healthy when sampled, although unrecorded immune exposures were likely present. The donor was CMV seropositive and belonged to the group of 250 to 350 seropositive cohort members. Each donor provided a peripheral blood sample, and peripheral blood mononuclear cells were used for TCR beta sequencing. The Qiagen DNeasy Blood Extraction Kit was used to extract genomic DNA from the blood cell samples. The CDR3 starts with the cysteine, ends with the phenylalanine, and has 14 residues. The entry retains the CDR3 DNA only, 42 bases that are in frame from base 1. From a lookup of the germline V gene, CDR1 and CDR2 are SQVTM and ANQGSEA. V lost 6 bases and J lost 6 bases; the stretch between them is 21 bases long. Libraries were made using the immunoSEQ multiplex PCR assay. For the multiplex PCR, a mixture combining 60 forward primers for TCR Vbeta segments and 13 reverse primers for TCR Jbeta segments was used. Amplification of the CDR3 region of rearranged TCR beta genes was performed with a multiplex PCR assay on genomic DNA. The amplified TCR beta libraries were sequenced on the Illumina HiSeq System as 87-base-pair reads. The original methods were these. A later analysis tallied roughly 76 million unique TCR beta chains across the approximately 670 repertoires, and about 10 million of those chains were shared by two or more donors. A nearest-neighbor algorithm error-corrected the raw reads and collapsed the reads into unique sequences, merging closely related sequences to remove PCR and sequencing errors. V, D and J gene segments were assigned by aligning CDR3 sequences to IMGT reference sequences. Each retained sequence needed at least a six-nucleotide match to both a V gene segment and a J gene segment. A rearrangement was called productive if the CDR3 had no stop codons and remained in frame with V and J, and every other rearrangement was called non-productive. Following IMGT convention, CDR3 was defined as the stretch from the second conserved V-encoded cysteine up to the conserved J-encoded phenylalanine. The earlier analysis of about 590 of the donors excluded sequences that lacked an unambiguous match to a single V gene segment. In an earlier analysis of some 590 of the donors, a V segment was called functional when productive rearrangements were above 56.7%, and segregating when the standard deviation between donors exceeded 5%. To diagnose cytomegalovirus status from the catalog of TCR beta chain sequences, a statistical classification framework was built. A later analysis assigned V and J genes by comparing TCR nucleotide sequences with IMGT/GENE-DB human TR gene sequences. A later analysis assigned CDR3 sequences and most-parsimonious VDJ recombination scenarios with the TCRdist pipeline. In a later analysis, each TCR beta chain was defined by its CDR3 amino acid sequence together with its V-gene family, and reads without a unique V-gene family were excluded. To address suspected cross-contamination and a sequencing artifact, a later analysis removed 592 highly shared, low-generation-probability nucleotide sequences. For each public chain, a later analysis derived a clonal expansion index from normalized ranks of inferred template counts within each repertoire. In a later analysis, generation probabilities were computed with a VDJ recombination model fitted to out-of-frame rearrangements, and the resulting probabilities were checked against IGoR. In a later analysis, TCR-TCR, TCR-HLA and TCR-CMV co-occurrence was scored with hypergeometric tests, and a repertoire-size bias correction was applied to TCR pairs. A later analysis estimated false discovery rates by permuting HLA or CMV assignments 20 times. In a later analysis, co-occurring TCRs were grouped using DBSCAN, and TCRdist sequence similarity was added for clustering within HLA-allele-positive subsets. For co-occurrence clustering, repertoires with fewer than 30,000 or more than 120,000 public chains were excluded, along with roughly 5 repertoires with anomalous nucleotide sharing. As stored in TCRdb, this immuneACCESS dataset retains in-frame rearrangements with V and J assigned. A fraction of the clones does not appear; measured against another copy, unresolved V genes explain less than half of the discrepancy, and the remainder lacks a known reason. That table supplies the V and J calls and clone size; D and trimming were determined from the DNA. This sample lists 200,000 or so clones; about four fifths were detected once. Roughly 2.8% of the sample goes to the ten largest clones.

Concerning this clone: The antigen this receptor binds is unknown. Qualities for individual bases were not recorded, and no much larger clone is one base off.

The clonotype was recovered from a woman in her fifties or sixties in good health and CMV-seropositive. The chain employs TRBV29-1 and TRBJ2-7; the D region possibly corresponds to TRBD2 (5 bases align). Sequences were obtained from PBMCs. In nucleotides, the sequence is TGCAGCGTCTCTCAACAGTCCCGACGGGGCGAGCAGTACTTC. This is translated as CSVSQQSRRGEQYF.